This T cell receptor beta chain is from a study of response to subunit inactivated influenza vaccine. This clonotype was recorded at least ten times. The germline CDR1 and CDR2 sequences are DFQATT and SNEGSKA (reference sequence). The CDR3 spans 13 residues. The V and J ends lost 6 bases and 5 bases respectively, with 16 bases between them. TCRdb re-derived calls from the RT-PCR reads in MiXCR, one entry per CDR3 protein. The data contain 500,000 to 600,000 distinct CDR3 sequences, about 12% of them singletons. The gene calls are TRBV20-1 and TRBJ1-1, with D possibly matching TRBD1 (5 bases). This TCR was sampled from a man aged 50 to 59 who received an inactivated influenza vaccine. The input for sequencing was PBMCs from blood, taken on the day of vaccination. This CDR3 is CSATPGRWTEAFF. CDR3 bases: TGCAGTGCGACTCCGGGACGATGGACTGAAGCTTTCTTT.